The T cell receptor beta chain under discussion was sequenced for a study of technical replicates of blood from a few donors. Generated by immunoSEQ multiplex PCR, the TCRdb table keeps only in-frame clones and is missing some. The table includes over 85,000 clones, around 94% detected once. The V gene's germline CDR1 is MDHEN and CDR2 SYDVKM. V gave up 5 bases and J gave up 2 bases; unmatched junction bases: 6. The length of the CDR3 is 15 residues. The receptor's source is a human donor in good health. The source material was T cells isolated from PBMCs. The chain carries TRBV28 and TRBJ2-3, with 8 bases identical to TRBD2. CDR3: CASSPGTRYTDTQYF. The CDR3 DNA follows: TGTGCCAGCAGTCCCGGGACTAGATACACAGATACGCAGTATTTT.